The TCR beta chain under discussion was sequenced for a study of T cell clonality in common variable immunodeficiency. The study's findings and limits: In common variable immunodeficiency, TCR beta chains reportedly carried fewer deletions and N-nucleotide insertions.

Trimming stripped 0 bases from V and 4 bases from J, with 6 bases between. Looked up from germline, CDR1 is KGHSH and CDR2 is LQKENI. This CDR3 comprises 14 residues. Generated by immunoSEQ multiplex PCR, the TCRdb table keeps only in-frame clones and is missing some. In total the sample includes roughly 34,000 clones, none of them seen once. This clone was observed many times. Its matching antigen is unknown. The read stops 3 residues short of the end of the CDR3; the missing end is completed from the germline J gene. V is TRBV18 and J is TRBJ2-2, with D uncertain. This receptor was identified in a human donor with common variable immunodeficiency. Sample: peripheral blood mononuclear cells. The CDR3 here is CASSPPAATGELFF. The CDR3 bases that were read are TGTGCCAGCTCACCACCGGCTGCCACCGGGGAG.